This passage covers 10 T cell receptor beta chains from one sample sequenced in a study of blood T cell repertoires in COVID-19. Here immunoSEQ multiplex PCR was the method, and the copy in TCRdb shows in-frame clones only, minus some. The table shows a few hundred thousand clones, with approximately 86% occurring only once. The sequencing input was peripheral blood. The receptors come from a man between 18 and 35 years old with active or convalescent COVID-19.

This chain uses TRBV12-3 or TRBV12-4 with TRBJ2-7; D ambiguous. The CDR3 loop spans 13 amino acids. V was cut by 4 bases and J by 0 bases, with 7 bases left in between. This CDR3 is CASSSSSSYEQYF. CDR3 coding DNA: TGTGCCAGCAGTTCGTCGAGCTCCTACGAGCAGTACTTC.

This chain uses TRBV4-1 with TRBJ2-1; perhaps TRBD2 as D (6 bases). The germline V gene encodes CDR1 MGHRA and CDR2 YSYEKL. The CDR3 has 15 amino acids. V gave up 4 bases and J gave up 5 bases, with 15 bases separating them. The CDR3 loop reads CASSPTRDANNEQFF. CDR3 in DNA: TGCGCCAGCAGCCCTACGCGGGACGCTAACAATGAGCAGTTCTTC.

The chain couples TRBV6-6 to TRBJ2-7, with D perhaps TRBD2 (5 bases). This CDR3 comprises 12 residues. V was pared by 11 bases and J by 4 bases, with 15 bases between. The germline CDR1 and CDR2 sequences are MNHNY and SVGAGI (reference sequence). The CDR3 here is CAATSRVYEQYF. Written as DNA, the CDR3 is TGTGCCGCTACTAGTCGCGTGTACGAGCAGTACTTC.

The genes are TRBV15 and TRBJ2-7, with D tentatively TRBD2 (7 bases). The CDR3 totals 13 residues. Trimming cost V 1 base and J 10 bases, with 14 bases left between them. Germline CDR1 is LNHNV and CDR2 is YYDKDF (reference sequence). The DNA of the CDR3 is TGTGCCACCAGCAGAGCTGGGGGGGCCGAACAGTACTTC. Amino acids: CATSRAGGAEQYF.

This chain connects TRBV2 to TRBJ1-1, with a weak D call TRBD1 (6 bases). The germline CDR1 and CDR2 sequences are SNHLY and FYNNEI. V was pared by 7 bases and J by 1 base, with 13 bases between. CDR3 length: 14 residues. The CDR3 region is CASKVWTANTEAFF. In DNA form, the CDR3 reads TGTGCCAGCAAAGTCTGGACAGCGAACACTGAAGCTTTCTTT.

J is TRBJ2-5 and V is TRBV13; 9 nucleotides line up with TRBD2. The CDR3 is 15 residues long. In germline, CDR1 is PRHDT, CDR2 FYEKMQ (reference sequence). The junction had 6 bases not matched to a gene; V was cut back by 5 bases and J by 2 bases. The DNA of the CDR3 is TGTGCCAGCAGCCCACAGCGGGGGGTACAAGAGACCCAGTACTTC. The encoded protein is CASSPQRGVQETQYF.

The V call is TRBV6-2 or TRBV6-3, the J call TRBJ2-1, with TRBD1 matching over 7 bases. The CDR3 covers 15 residues. CDR1 and CDR2 from the germline V gene are MNHEY and SVGEGT. The V segment lost 5 bases and the J segment 3 bases; nucleotides outside the gene matches: 7. Here the CDR3 DNA reads TGTGCCAGCAGTACGACAGGGACACTCTACAATGAGCAGTTCTTC. It encodes CASSTTGTLYNEQFF.

CDR3 DNA: TGTGCCAGCAGCTTAGGCGGGGGTCCCTACGAGCAGTACTTC. Protein sequence: CASSLGGGPYEQYF. The chain is built from TRBV7-6 and TRBJ2-7; 7 bases match TRBD2. Germline V gene data show CDR1 as SGHVS and CDR2 as FNYEAQ. The CDR3 has 14 residues. V dropped 1 base and J dropped 2; count of bases not matched to a gene: 2.

The chain recombines TRBV5-6 with TRBJ1-5, with 8 bases lining up with TRBD1. The CDR3 length is 18 residues. The germline V gene has CDR1 SGHDT and CDR2 YYEEEE. The V gene end was trimmed by 0 bases and the J gene end by 0 bases; junction bases not matched to a gene: 8. CDR3 residues: CASSLGGTGGYSNQPQHF. In nucleotides, the CDR3 is TGTGCCAGCAGCTTGGGGGGGACAGGAGGATATAGCAATCAGCCCCAGCATTTT.

The rearrangement links TRBV13 to TRBJ2-5, with 7 nucleotides matching TRBD1. V was clipped by 5 bases and J by 2 bases; unmatched bases: 8. Germline CDR1 is PRHDT and CDR2 is FYEKMQ (reference sequence). The CDR3 runs 15 residues. The CDR3 region is CASSPTEGQQETQYF. The CDR3 coding sequence is TGTGCCAGCAGCCCCACAGAGGGACAGCAAGAGACCCAGTACTTC.